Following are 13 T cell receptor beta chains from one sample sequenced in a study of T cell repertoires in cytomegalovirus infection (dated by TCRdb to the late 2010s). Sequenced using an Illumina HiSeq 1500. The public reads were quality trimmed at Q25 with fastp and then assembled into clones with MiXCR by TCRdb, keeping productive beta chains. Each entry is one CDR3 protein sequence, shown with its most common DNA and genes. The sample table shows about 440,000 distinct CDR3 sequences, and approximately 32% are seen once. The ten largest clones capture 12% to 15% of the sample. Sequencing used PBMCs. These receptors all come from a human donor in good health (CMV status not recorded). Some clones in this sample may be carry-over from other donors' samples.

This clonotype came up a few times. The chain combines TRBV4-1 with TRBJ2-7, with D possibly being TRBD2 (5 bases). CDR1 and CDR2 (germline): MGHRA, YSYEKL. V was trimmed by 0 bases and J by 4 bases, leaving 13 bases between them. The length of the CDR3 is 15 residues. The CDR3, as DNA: TGCGCCAGCAGCCAAGAAGGTCTAGCAGCATACGAGCAGTACTTC. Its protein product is CASSQEGLAAYEQYF.

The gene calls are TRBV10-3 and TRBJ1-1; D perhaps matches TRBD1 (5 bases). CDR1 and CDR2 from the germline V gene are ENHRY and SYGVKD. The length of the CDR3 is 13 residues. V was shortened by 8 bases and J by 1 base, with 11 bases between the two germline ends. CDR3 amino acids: CAIGRDPNTEAFF. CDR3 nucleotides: TGTGCCATCGGCCGGGACCCGAACACTGAAGCTTTCTTT.

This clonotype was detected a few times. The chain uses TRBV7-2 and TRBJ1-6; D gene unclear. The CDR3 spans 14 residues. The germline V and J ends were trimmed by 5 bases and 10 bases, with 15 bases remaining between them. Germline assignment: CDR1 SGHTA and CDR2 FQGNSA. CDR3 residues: CASSPRNPGSPLHF. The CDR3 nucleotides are TGTGCCAGCAGCCCCAGGAATCCCGGCTCACCCCTCCACTTT.

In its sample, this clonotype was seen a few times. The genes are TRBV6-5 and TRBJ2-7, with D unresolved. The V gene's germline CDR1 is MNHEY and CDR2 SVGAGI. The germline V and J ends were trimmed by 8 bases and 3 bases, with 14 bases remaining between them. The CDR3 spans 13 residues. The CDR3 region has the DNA TGTGCCAGCGGGCCCCGGGCCTTCTACGAGCAGTACTTC. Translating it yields CASGPRAFYEQYF.

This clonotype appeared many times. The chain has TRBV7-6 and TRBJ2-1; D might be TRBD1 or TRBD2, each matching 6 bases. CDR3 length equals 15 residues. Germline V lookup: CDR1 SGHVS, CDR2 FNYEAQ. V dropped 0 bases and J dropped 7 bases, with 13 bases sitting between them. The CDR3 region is CASSLAGGTANEQFF. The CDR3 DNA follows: TGTGCCAGCAGCTTAGCAGGGGGGACTGCGAATGAGCAGTTCTTC.

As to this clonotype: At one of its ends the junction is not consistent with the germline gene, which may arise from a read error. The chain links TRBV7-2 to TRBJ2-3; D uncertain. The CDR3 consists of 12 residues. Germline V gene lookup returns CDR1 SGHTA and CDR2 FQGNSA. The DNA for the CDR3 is TGTGCTAGCAGGCGAAGCAGAGATACGCAGTATTTT. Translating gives CASRRSRDTQYF.

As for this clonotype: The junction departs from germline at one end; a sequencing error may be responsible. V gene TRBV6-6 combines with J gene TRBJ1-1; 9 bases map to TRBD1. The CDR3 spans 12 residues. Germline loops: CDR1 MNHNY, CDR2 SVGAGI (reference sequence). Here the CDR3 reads CASSNPGQGDFF. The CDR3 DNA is TGTGCCAGCAGTAACCCGGGACAGGGCGACTTTTTT.

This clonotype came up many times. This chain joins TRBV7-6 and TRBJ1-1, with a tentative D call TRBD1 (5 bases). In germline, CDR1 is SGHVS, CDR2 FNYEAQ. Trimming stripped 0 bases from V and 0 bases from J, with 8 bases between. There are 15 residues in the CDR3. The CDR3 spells CASSLAQGVNTEAFF. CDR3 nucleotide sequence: TGTGCCAGCAGCTTAGCGCAGGGTGTGAACACTGAAGCTTTCTTT.

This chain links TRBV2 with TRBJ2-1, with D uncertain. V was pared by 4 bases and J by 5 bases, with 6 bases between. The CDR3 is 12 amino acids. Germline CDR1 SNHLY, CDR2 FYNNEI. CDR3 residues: CASSAQNNEQFF. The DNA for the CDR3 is TGTGCCAGCAGTGCCCAGAACAATGAGCAGTTCTTC. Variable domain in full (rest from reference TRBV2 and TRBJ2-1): EPEVTQTPSHQVTQMGQEVILRCVPISNHLYFYWYRQILGQKVEFLVSFYNNEISEKSEIFDDQFSVERPDGSNFTLKIRSTKLEDSAMYFCASSAQNNEQFFGPGTRLTVL.

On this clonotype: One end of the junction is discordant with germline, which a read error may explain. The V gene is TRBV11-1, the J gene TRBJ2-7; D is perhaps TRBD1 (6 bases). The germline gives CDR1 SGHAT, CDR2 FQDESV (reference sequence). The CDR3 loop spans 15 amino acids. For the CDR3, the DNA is TGTGTCAGCAGCTTAGATGGGGACAACTCCTACGAGCAGTACTTC. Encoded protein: CVSSLDGDNSYEQYF.

The CDR3 region is CASSRGGYYEQYF. The CDR3, as DNA: TGTGCCAGCAGCCGGGGGGGTTACTACGAGCAGTACTTC. The chain joins TRBV7-2 to TRBJ2-7, with 8 bases aligning to TRBD2. Germline lookup yields CDR1 SGHTA and CDR2 FQGNSA. Trimming took 5 bases from V and 3 from J; bases not matched to a gene: 3. This CDR3 is built from 13 residues.

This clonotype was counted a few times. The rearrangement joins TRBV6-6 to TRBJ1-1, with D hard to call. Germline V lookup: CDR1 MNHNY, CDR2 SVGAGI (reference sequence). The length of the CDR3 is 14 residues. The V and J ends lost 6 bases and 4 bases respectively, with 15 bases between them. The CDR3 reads CASSPGGSVTEAFF. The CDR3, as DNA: TGTGCCAGCAGCCCCGGAGGGAGCGTCACTGAAGCTTTCTTT.

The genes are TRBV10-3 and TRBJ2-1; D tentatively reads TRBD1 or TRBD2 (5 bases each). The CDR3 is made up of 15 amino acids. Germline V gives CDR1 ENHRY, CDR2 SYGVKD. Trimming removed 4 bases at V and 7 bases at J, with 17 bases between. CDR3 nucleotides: TGTGCCATCAGTGTCCTGCCATGGGACGGGAATGAGCAGTTCTTC. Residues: CAISVLPWDGNEQFF.